The 5 T cell receptor beta chains listed next were all sequenced from one sample in a study of molecular identifiers for immune sequencing clone quantification. TCRdb reprocessed the PCR reads via MiXCR and lists one record per CDR3 protein. The table has about 640,000 distinct CDR3 sequences, 15% to 20% seen once. Sequencing was performed on naive CD8+ T cells from blood, with Jurkat cell RNA spiked in. Noted subset: FACS-sorted CD8+CD4-CCR7+CD45RA+ naive T cells. Receptor source: a human donor in good health. Some libraries in this study had Jurkat cell RNA spiked in.

The chain recombines TRBV6-2 or TRBV6-3 with TRBJ2-3; D may be TRBD2 (7 bases). CDR1 and CDR2 from the germline V gene are MNHEY and SVGEGT. This CDR3 contains 14 residues. V lost 3 bases, J lost 4 bases, and 11 bases lay in between. The CDR3 coding sequence is TGTGCCAGCAGTTATGGGGGGGCGCCAGATACGCAGTATTTT. This translates into CASSYGGAPDTQYF.

This clonotype was seen once. The chain employs TRBV30 and TRBJ2-2; D remains unclear. Trimming stripped 8 bases from V and 4 bases from J, with 11 bases between. Germline CDR1 and CDR2: GTSNPN and SVGIG (reference sequence). CDR3 length: 12 residues. This CDR3 reads CAIEWGTGELFF. CDR3 sequence (DNA): TGTGCCATCGAGTGGGGCACCGGGGAGCTGTTTTTT.

This clonotype was detected ten times or more. At one end, the junction sequence differs from germline, possibly due to a read error. The chain joins TRBV7-3 to TRBJ2-7, with D hard to call. Germline V lookup: CDR1 SGHTA, CDR2 FQGTGA. CDR3 length equals 11 residues. The CDR3 region is CASRFLLERNF. The CDR3 coding sequence is TGTGCCAGCCGTTTTCTTCTAGAAAGGAACTTC.

The table lists this clonotype with a few counts. The V call is TRBV13, the J call TRBJ2-7; 12 bases align to TRBD1. Looked up from germline, CDR1 is PRHDT and CDR2 is FYEKMQ (reference sequence). The CDR3 length is 15 residues. V lost 5 bases to trimming and J lost 9 bases; unmatched junction nucleotides: 11. CDR3 sequence (DNA): TGTGCCAGCAGCCGGACCGGGACAGGGGGCGCAGTGCAGTACTTC. This sequence encodes CASSRTGTGGAVQYF.

For this clonotype: A much larger clonotype is one base distant, so this may be a read error. CDR3 nucleotides: TGTGCCAGCAGCTTTGCAGGGTCTGGGAACACTGAAGCTTTCTTT. It encodes CASSFAGSGNTEAFF. J is TRBJ1-1 and V is TRBV13; D may be TRBD1 (5 bases). The CDR3 runs to 15 residues. Trimming stripped 3 bases from V and 1 base from J, with 12 bases between. The germline CDR1 and CDR2 sequences are PRHDT and FYEKMQ (reference sequence).